This passage covers 2 T cell receptor beta chains from one sample sequenced in a study of T-cell reconstitution after alpha-beta-depleted transplantation in children. During its preparation, the TCRbeta library received unique molecular identifiers. From the PCR reads, TCRdb called clonotypes with MiXCR, one entry per CDR3 protein. The sample consists of roughly 200,000 distinct CDR3 sequences, 8.5% to 10% of them appearing once. Sequenced material: PBMCs from the stem cell graft donor, taken from the stem cell graft. These receptors originate from a human donor who donated a stem cell graft to a child with acute lymphoblastic leukemia.

This chain connects TRBV7-9 to TRBJ2-2; unclear D gene. CDR1 and CDR2 from the germline V gene are SEHNR and FQNEAQ (reference sequence). This CDR3 has 12 amino acids. Trimming cost V 5 bases and J 4 bases, with 5 bases left between them. This CDR3 reads CASSQITGELFF. In nucleotides, the CDR3 is TGTGCCAGCAGCCAAATCACCGGGGAGCTGTTTTTT.

This clonotype was seen repeatedly, ten times or more. The rearrangement links TRBV7-2 to TRBJ2-7, with 9 nucleotides matching TRBD2. Germline V gene sequence: CDR1 SGHTA, CDR2 FQGNSA. V lost 1 base and J lost 1; bases outside the gene matches: 2. The CDR3 sequence is 15 residues long. DNA for the CDR3: TGTGCCAGCAGCTTAGAGACTAGCGGTTCCTACGAGCAGTACTTC. This sequence encodes CASSLETSGSYEQYF.